The clone carrying this TCR beta chain was seen repeatedly, ten times or more. Its antigen is unknown. Read coverage stops 3 residues before the CDR3 terminus; the germline J gene supplies the remainder. The data were taken from a study of T cell clonality in common variable immunodeficiency. The study, taken as a whole, reports: Compared with controls, CVID subjects had fewer shared TCRbeta clones. Reportedly, TCR beta sequences from common variable immunodeficiency showed fewer deletions and N-nucleotide insertions.

Equal genomic DNA amounts from CVID and control samples were sequenced. Sequencing used immunoSEQ multiplex PCR; TCRdb keeps in-frame clones, though not all of them. The table lists 25,000 to 40,000 clones, with no singletons. The germline V and J ends were trimmed by 2 bases and 5 bases, with 11 bases remaining between them. The CDR3 length is 14 residues. Germline-derived CDR1 and CDR2 are MNHNS and SASEGT. The sample was peripheral blood mononuclear cells. The gene calls are TRBV6-1 and TRBJ2-3; a weak D match, TRBD2 (6 bases). The sequence was collected from a person aged 18 to 75 in good health. The sequenced part of the CDR3 DNA is TGTGCCAGCAGTGAACTCGGGGGAAGAGATACG. Its translation is CASSELGGRDT. The CDR3 as a whole reads CASSELGGRDTQYF.